The text below deals with one T cell receptor beta chain. Trimming pared 6 bases from V and 2 bases from J, leaving 19 bases between. Germline CDR1 and CDR2: MDHEN and SYDVKM. The CDR3 spans 16 residues. How the authors handled the data: Amplification of reference gene primers was used by the study to estimate nucleated cell counts. The table came from immunoSEQ multiplex PCR; TCRdb's copy has only in-frame clones and leaves some out. From that table come the V and J calls and clone size; the DNA was used to work out D and trimming. The data show 95,000 to 150,000 clones, about 85% seen once. These data originate in a study of blood T cell repertoires in COVID-19. In the study overall: Samples came from the United States, Italy and Spain, spanning acute and convalescent COVID-19. T cells, B-cell-depleted T cells, or PBMCs provided the cDNA or gDNA that served as material.

Source material: peripheral blood. The chain uses TRBV28 and TRBJ2-5, with D perhaps TRBD1 (5 bases). This sequence was found in an elderly man with active or convalescent COVID-19. Here the CDR3 DNA reads TGTGCCAGCAGACCCCTTGGGGCAGACCGACAAGAGACCCAGTACTTC. Its protein product is CASRPLGADRQETQYF.